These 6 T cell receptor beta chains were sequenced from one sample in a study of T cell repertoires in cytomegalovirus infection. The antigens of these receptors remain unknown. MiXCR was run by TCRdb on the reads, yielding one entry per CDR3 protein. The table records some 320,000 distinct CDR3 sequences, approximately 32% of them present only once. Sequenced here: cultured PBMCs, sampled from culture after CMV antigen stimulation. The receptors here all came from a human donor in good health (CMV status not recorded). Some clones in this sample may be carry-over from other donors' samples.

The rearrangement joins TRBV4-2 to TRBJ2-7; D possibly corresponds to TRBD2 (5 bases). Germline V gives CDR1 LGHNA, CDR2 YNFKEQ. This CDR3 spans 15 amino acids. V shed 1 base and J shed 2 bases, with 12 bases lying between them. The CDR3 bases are TGTGCCAGCAGCCAAGCGGGCGGGTCCGCCTACGAGCAGTACTTC. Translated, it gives CASSQAGGSAYEQYF.

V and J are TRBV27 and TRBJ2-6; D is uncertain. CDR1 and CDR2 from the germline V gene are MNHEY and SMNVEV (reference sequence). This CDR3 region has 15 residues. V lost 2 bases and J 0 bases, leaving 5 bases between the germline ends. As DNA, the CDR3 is TGTGCCAGCAGTTTAGACGGCTCTGGGGCCAACGTCCTGACTTTC. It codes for CASSLDGSGANVLTF.

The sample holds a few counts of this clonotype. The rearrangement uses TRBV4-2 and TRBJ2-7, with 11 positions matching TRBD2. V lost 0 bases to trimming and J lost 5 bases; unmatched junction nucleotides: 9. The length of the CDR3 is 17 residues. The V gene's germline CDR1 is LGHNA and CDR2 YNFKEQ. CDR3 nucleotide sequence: TGTGCCAGCAGCCAAGATCCTGGTAGCGGGAGGGCCGACGAGCAGTACTTC. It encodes CASSQDPGSGRADEQYF.

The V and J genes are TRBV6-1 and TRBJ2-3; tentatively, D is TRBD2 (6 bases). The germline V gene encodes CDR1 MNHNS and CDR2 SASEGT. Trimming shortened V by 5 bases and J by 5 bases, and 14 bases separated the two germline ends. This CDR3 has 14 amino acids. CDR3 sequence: CASSRGTEGDTQYF. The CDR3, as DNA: TGTGCCAGCAGTCGGGGGACCGAGGGAGATACGCAGTATTTT.

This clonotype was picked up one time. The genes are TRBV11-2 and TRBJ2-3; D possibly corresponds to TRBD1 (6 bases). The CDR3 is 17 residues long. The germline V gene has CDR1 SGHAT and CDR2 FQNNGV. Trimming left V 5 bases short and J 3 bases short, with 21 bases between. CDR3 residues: CASSPAGTSQATDTQYF. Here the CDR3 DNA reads TGTGCCAGCAGCCCGGCCGGGACATCGCAGGCTACAGATACGCAGTATTTT.

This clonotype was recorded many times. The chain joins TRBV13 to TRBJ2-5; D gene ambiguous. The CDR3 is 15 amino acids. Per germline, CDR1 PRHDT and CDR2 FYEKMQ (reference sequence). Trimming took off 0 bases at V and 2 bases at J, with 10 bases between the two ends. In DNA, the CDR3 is TGTGCCAGCAGCTTAGGACGGCGTCCACAAGAGACCCAGTACTTC. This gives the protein CASSLGRRPQETQYF. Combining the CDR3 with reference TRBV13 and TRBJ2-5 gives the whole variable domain AAGVIQSPRHLIKEKRETATLKCYPIPRHDTVYWYQQGPGQDPQFLISFYEKMQSDKGSIPDRFSAQQFSDYHSELNMSSLELGDSALYFCASSLGRRPQETQYFGPGTRLLVL.